Listed here are 25 T cell receptor beta chains from one sample, sequenced in a study of cytomegalovirus exposure and HLA in healthy donors. The PCR contained 60 Vbeta and 13 Jbeta primers. Sequencing was performed with immunoSEQ multiplex PCR; in TCRdb, only in-frame clones are kept and a portion is missing. The data show approximately 130,000 clones, over 70% seen once. Sequencing used PBMCs. The receptor source for this set is a woman aged 40-49 years in good health and CMV-seronegative.

The chain joins TRBV18 to TRBJ2-7, with 12 bases lining up with TRBD2. This CDR3 spans 18 amino acids. The ends lost 0 bases at V and 2 bases at J; junction bases unmatched: 8. Germline CDR1 is KGHSH and CDR2 is LQKENI. The CDR3 DNA follows: TGTGCCAGCTCACCACCCGGAACTAGCGGGGGGTCCGCCTACGAGCAGTACTTC. Translating gives CASSPPGTSGGSAYEQYF.

This chain joins TRBV2 and TRBJ2-3, with TRBD1 identical over 10 bases. Unmatched junction bases numbered 2, after V lost 6 bases and J lost 5 bases. Germline values: CDR1 SNHLY, CDR2 FYNNEI. This CDR3 is 13 amino acids long. The CDR3 here is CASSGQGEDTQYF. CDR3 nucleotide sequence: TGTGCCAGCAGCGGACAGGGGGAAGATACGCAGTATTTT.

This clone was observed a single time. J is TRBJ2-5 and V is TRBV5-4; D is unclear. The J call could be wrong; TRBJ2-7 is a better fit for the DNA end. This CDR3 spans 13 amino acids. Germline V gene sequence: CDR1 SGHNT, CDR2 YYREEE (reference sequence). The CDR3 region has the DNA TGTGCCAGCAGCTTGAACAGCCCCTACGAGCAGTACTTC. Protein: CASSLNSPYEQYF.

The V gene is TRBV19, the J gene TRBJ2-1; 15 bases are a match to TRBD2. Losses at the gene ends were 7 bases for V and 7 bases for J; bases not matched to a gene: 11. The CDR3 extends over 17 amino acids. The germline V gene encodes CDR1 LNHDA and CDR2 SQIVND (reference sequence). In DNA, the CDR3 is TGTGCCAGTAATCTTGGACTAGCGGGAGGGCAGAAAAATGAGCAGTTCTTC. Protein sequence: CASNLGLAGGQKNEQFF.

The gene calls are TRBV19 and TRBJ2-2, with 13 bases fitting TRBD2. Per the germline V gene, CDR1 is LNHDA and CDR2 is SQIVND (reference sequence). This CDR3 is built from 18 residues. V lost 2 bases to trimming and J lost 4 bases; unmatched junction nucleotides: 7. DNA for the CDR3: TGTGCCAGTAGTATAAGTTGGGGACTAGCGGGAAGCACCGGGGAGCTGTTTTTT. Translated, it gives CASSISWGLAGSTGELFF.

The rearrangement uses TRBV27 and TRBJ2-2; 11 bases match TRBD2. Trimming at V came to 6 bases and at J to 4 bases, leaving 7 bases not matched to a gene. The CDR3 sequence is 16 residues long. Germline-derived CDR1 and CDR2 are MNHEY and SMNVEV (reference sequence). The CDR3 sequence: CASSVLAGAPTGELFF. CDR3 nucleotide sequence: TGTGCCAGCAGCGTACTAGCGGGAGCTCCCACCGGGGAGCTGTTTTTT.

This chain joins TRBV6-6 and TRBJ1-2; TRBD1 matches at 7 bases. The trim removed 6 bases at V and 7 bases at J, leaving 5 bases unmatched. CDR3 length: 12 residues. From germline, CDR1 is MNHNY and CDR2 SVGAGI (reference sequence). CDR3 DNA: TGTGCCAGCAGCCAGGGGGAATTTGGCTACACCTTC. Translating it yields CASSQGEFGYTF.

This rearrangement joins TRBV5-1 to TRBJ1-2; 8 bases match TRBD1. CDR1 SGHRS and CDR2 YFSETQ come from the germline V gene. The CDR3 contains 17 residues. J was trimmed by 2 bases and V by 4 bases; bases with no gene match: 13. The CDR3 coding sequence is TGCGCCAGCAGCCCGCACTTCCGGGACAGGCAGAACTATGGCTACACCTTC. Its protein is CASSPHFRDRQNYGYTF.

The gene calls are TRBV5-1 and TRBJ1-1; D is perhaps TRBD1 (6 bases). This CDR3 spans 15 amino acids. Per germline, CDR1 SGHRS and CDR2 YFSETQ. The germline V and J ends were trimmed by 1 base and 4 bases, with 14 bases remaining between them. CDR3: CASSLTPGVATEAFF. The CDR3, as DNA: TGCGCCAGCAGCTTGACCCCAGGGGTGGCCACTGAAGCTTTCTTT.

The V call is TRBV5-1, the J call TRBJ2-2; TRBD2 agrees at 11 bases. This CDR3 spans 17 amino acids. The V gene end was trimmed by 0 bases and the J gene end by 5 bases; junction bases not matched to a gene: 6. CDR1 SGHRS and CDR2 YFSETQ come from the germline V gene. This CDR3 reads CASSLVGLAGGTGELFF. The CDR3 nucleotides read TGCGCCAGCAGCTTGGTAGGCCTAGCGGGAGGTACCGGGGAGCTGTTTTTT. Full variable domain (missing parts from reference TRBV5-1 and TRBJ2-2): KAGVTQTPRYLIKTRGQQVTLSCSPISGHRSVSWYQQTPGQGLQFLFEYFSETQRNKGNFPGRFSGRQFSNSRSEMNVSTLELGDSALYLCASSLVGLAGGTGELFFGEGSRLTVL.

The chain uses TRBV10-3 and TRBJ2-7, with D possibly TRBD1 on 6 matching bases. The CDR3 runs 15 residues. Deletions cut 0 bases from V and 4 bases from J, with 13 bases between. CDR1 and CDR2 (germline): ENHRY, SYGVKD. The CDR3 region has the DNA TGTGCCATCAGTGAGTCGGTACAGGGCGGGTACGAGCAGTACTTC. It yields the protein CAISESVQGGYEQYF.

V is TRBV19 and J is TRBJ2-1; 15 bases match TRBD2. Trimming removed 5 bases from V and 9 bases from J; junction bases left unmatched: 8. The germline gives CDR1 LNHDA, CDR2 SQIVND (reference sequence). The CDR3 length is 16 residues. CDR3 DNA sequence: TGTGCCAGTAGTGGGACTAGCGGGAGGAGAAATAGTGAGCAGTTCTTC. As protein: CASSGTSGRRNSEQFF.

This clone was counted only a few times. The chain carries TRBV19 and TRBJ1-5, with D possibly being TRBD1 (6 bases). V was shortened by 4 bases and J by 2 bases, with 12 bases between the two germline ends. The CDR3 consists of 15 residues. The germline CDR1 and CDR2 sequences are LNHDA and SQIVND (reference sequence). This chain's CDR3 is CASSTDRLGNQPQHF. CDR3 DNA sequence: TGTGCCAGTAGTACAGACAGGCTGGGCAATCAGCCCCAGCATTTT.

The chain links TRBV2 to TRBJ1-5; 7 bases line up with TRBD1. The CDR3 extends over 15 amino acids. CDR1 and CDR2 (germline): SNHLY, FYNNEI. V trimming: 4 bases; J trimming: 3 bases; junction bases outside the gene matches: 6. CDR3 amino acids: CASSGDREYNQPQHF. CDR3 DNA sequence: TGTGCCAGCAGTGGCGACAGGGAGTACAATCAGCCCCAGCATTTT.

The chain combines TRBV6-6 with TRBJ1-2; 9 positions match TRBD1. The CDR3 runs to 15 residues. The V and J ends lost 2 bases and 5 bases, in that order; junction bases with no gene match: 6. The germline gives CDR1 MNHNY, CDR2 SVGAGI (reference sequence). CDR3 in amino acids: CASSYGDRAGYGYTF. CDR3 in DNA: TGTGCCAGCAGTTACGGGGACAGGGCGGGGTATGGCTACACCTTC.

V is TRBV6-5 and J is TRBJ1-5, with 9 nucleotides matching TRBD1. Germline CDR1 and CDR2: MNHEY and SVGAGI. This CDR3 contains 14 residues. J was trimmed by 3 bases and V by 6 bases; bases with no gene match: 3. CDR3 residues: CASRGQGSNQPQHF. Here the CDR3 DNA reads TGTGCCAGCAGAGGACAGGGGTCCAATCAGCCCCAGCATTTT.

The CDR3 nucleotides read TGTGCCAGCAGGAACGGACAGGGGGCAGGCAATGAGCAGTTCTTC. Protein sequence: CASRNGQGAGNEQFF. The rearrangement uses TRBV5-4 and TRBJ2-1, with TRBD1 matching over 11 bases. The germline gives CDR1 SGHNT, CDR2 YYREEE (reference sequence). The CDR3 has 15 residues. V lost 5 bases to trimming and J lost 6 bases; unmatched junction nucleotides: 7.

V and J are TRBV27 and TRBJ2-1; a weak D match, TRBD2 (5 bases). V shed 7 bases and J shed 1 base, with 17 bases lying between them. CDR1 and CDR2 from the germline V gene are MNHEY and SMNVEV (reference sequence). CDR3 size: 16 residues. Here the CDR3 reads CASKEWLAKSYNEQFF. CDR3 nucleotides: TGTGCCAGCAAGGAGTGGCTAGCCAAATCCTACAATGAGCAGTTCTTC.

This chain's CDR3 is CASSAPGLAGEADEQFF. The CDR3 DNA sequence: TGTGCCAGCAGTGCACCGGGACTAGCGGGAGAGGCCGATGAGCAGTTCTTC. This rearrangement joins TRBV28 to TRBJ2-1, with TRBD2 matching 14 bases. This CDR3 is built from 17 residues. Germline V gene sequence: CDR1 MDHEN, CDR2 SYDVKM. The V and J ends lost 5 bases and 8 bases, in that order; junction bases with no gene match: 11.

The chain is built from TRBV5-1 and TRBJ2-3, with no clear D. V lost 0 bases to trimming and J lost 2 bases, with 7 bases between them. Looked up from germline, CDR1 is SGHRS and CDR2 is YFSETQ. The CDR3 totals 14 residues. CDR3 sequence reads: CASSLDGDTDTQYF. DNA of the CDR3: TGCGCCAGCAGCTTGGACGGAGACACAGATACGCAGTATTTT.

This chain uses TRBV7-9 with TRBJ1-1, with 7 bases that match TRBD1. CDR3 length equals 15 residues. V lost 4 bases to trimming and J lost 2 bases; unmatched junction nucleotides: 7. The germline CDR1 and CDR2 sequences are SEHNR and FQNEAQ (reference sequence). The CDR3 DNA reads TGTGCCAGCAGCTCTCAAGGACAGGACAACACTGAAGCTTTCTTT. It specifies CASSSQGQDNTEAFF.

This chain links TRBV2 with TRBJ1-2, with D uncertain. The CDR3 runs 13 residues. V shed 2 bases and J shed 8 bases, with 12 bases lying between them. CDR1 is SNHLY and CDR2 is FYNNEI in the germline V gene. This CDR3 is CASSERVYPGYTF. The CDR3 DNA reads as TGTGCCAGCAGTGAACGGGTTTACCCCGGCTACACCTTC.

V usage is TRBV18 and J usage is TRBJ2-5, with 8 bases that match TRBD2. The J call is uncertain, as TRBJ2-7 better fits the DNA end. CDR1 is KGHSH and CDR2 is LQKENI in the germline V gene. The CDR3 runs to 15 residues. The CDR3 nucleotides read TGTGCCAGCTCACCGCGAGTTAGCGGGGCCTACGAGCAGTACTTC. Encoded protein: CASSPRVSGAYEQYF.

The V and J genes are TRBV27 and TRBJ1-5, with 8 positions matching TRBD1. After removal of 6 bases from V and 6 bases from J, the junction contained 4 bases not matched to a gene. The CDR3 runs 13 residues. CDR1 and CDR2 from the germline V gene are MNHEY and SMNVEV (reference sequence). Here the CDR3 DNA reads TGTGCCAGCAGCTGGGACAGGAGTCAGCCCCAGCATTTT. Translating it yields CASSWDRSQPQHF.

The CDR3 DNA follows: TGTGCCAGCAGCCAAGAAACTAGCGGGGCGGGGCCGGGTACGCAGTATTTT. It encodes CASSQETSGAGPGTQYF. V gene TRBV4-2 combines with J gene TRBJ2-3; 10 nucleotides match TRBD2. Germline V CDR1 and CDR2: LGHNA, YNFKEQ. CDR3 length: 17 amino acids. J lost 8 bases, V lost 0 bases, and 11 bases had no gene match.